This TCR beta chain was documented in a study of CD8+CD57+ T cells in acquired aplastic anemia. About the study: Sorting CD4+ and CD8+ cells gave DNA averaging approximately 3 ug. Study-wide results and limits: Patients shared approximately 30 CD8+ CDR3 sequences with controls.

CDR3 and TCR beta VDJ profiling relied on a genomic DNA template. TCRdb processed the reads anew with MiXCR; each CDR3 protein has one entry. The sample includes a few hundred thousand distinct CDR3 sequences, 34% of them seen just once. Germline CDR1 is KGHDR and CDR2 is SFDVKD. From its first to its last residue, the CDR3 has 9 amino acids. This clonotype has a single count. Antigen specificity is unknown. As the CDR3 is not closed by the conserved phenylalanine or tryptophan, this likely results from a read error. It is unclear where the CDR3 begins or ends on the DNA, so no DNA is shown, and the CDR3 is as TCRdb lists it.

Sequenced input: sorted CD4+, CD8+, or CD8+CD57+ T cells (not recorded which) from PBMCs. This chain uses TRBV24-1 with TRBJ1-5. The sequence was obtained from a human donor in good health, serving as a control. The CDR3 here is CATSEPEPE.